This T cell receptor (beta chain) is drawn from a study of spatial heterogeneity in lung cancer. Study observations and caveats: Expanded intratumoral alpha and beta TCR counts tracked tumor mutation counts. Ubiquitous expanded TCR counts tracked ubiquitous nonsynonymous mutations; regional expanded TCR counts tracked regional nonsynonymous mutations.

Via MiXCR, TCRdb re-called the 5' RACE reads, giving one row per CDR3 protein. Seen here are almost 7,500 distinct CDR3 sequences, about 14% observed once, and the top ten hold 7% to 9%. Time point noted: sample taken at primary tumor resection. In this sample, this clonotype is medium-sized (0.01 to 0.1%). No antigen is known for it. The CDR3 contains 14 residues. The germline V gene encodes CDR1 KGHSH and CDR2 LQKENI. V dropped 6 bases and J dropped 4 bases, with 12 bases sitting between them. The sequencing used lung tumor tissue, collected at surgery. V and J are TRBV18 and TRBJ2-2, with D tentatively TRBD2 (5 bases). The origin of this receptor is a female donor with early-stage non-small cell lung cancer. This CDR3 reads CASSSGRSTGELFF. Written as DNA, the CDR3 is TGTGCCAGCTCGTCGGGGAGAAGCACCGGGGAGCTGTTTTTT.